These 22 T cell receptor beta chains share one sample of origin, sequenced in a study of shared clonotypes between healthy human individuals (TCRdb year 2020). Library construction relied on the immunoSEQ multiplex PCR assay. TCRdb stores this immuneACCESS table with in-frame sequences only. Part of the clones is absent; in the studies checked, under half of the shortfall reflects unresolved V genes, and no reason is known for the rest. This sample holds roughly 2 million clones; more than 90% were observed only once. Around 0.13% of the sample is taken by the ten largest. Sequencing used naive CD4+ T cells sorted from blood. This specimen's cell subset or site label, per the study, means: CD45RA+ positively selected. These receptors all stem from a man aged 18 to 30 in good health.

Here the CDR3 reads CASSATGMRGETQYF. In nucleotides, the CDR3 is TGTGCCAGCAGCGCGACAGGGATGCGGGGGGAGACCCAGTACTTC. This chain joins TRBV9 and TRBJ2-5; D possibly uses TRBD1 or TRBD2 (7 bases each). The CDR3 runs 15 residues. The V end lost 3 bases, the J end lost 5 bases, and 17 bases lay between the germline ends. Germline-derived CDR1 and CDR2 are SGDLS and YYNGEE.

The rearrangement links TRBV4-2 to TRBJ1-2; no reliable D call. The CDR3 covers 13 residues. V was trimmed by 0 bases and J by 8 bases, leaving 10 bases between them. Germline lookup yields CDR1 LGHNA and CDR2 YNFKEQ. The CDR3 loop reads CASSQDGADGYTF. The CDR3 coding sequence is TGTGCCAGCAGCCAAGACGGAGCTGACGGCTACACCTTC.

V gene TRBV5-6 combines with J gene TRBJ1-1, with TRBD1 matching 8 bases. CDR3 size: 14 residues. The trim removed 4 bases at V and 4 bases at J, leaving 6 bases unmatched. The germline gives CDR1 SGHDT, CDR2 YYEEEE. Here the CDR3 reads CASSRLQGGTEAFF. The CDR3 region has the DNA TGTGCCAGCAGCAGACTACAGGGGGGCACTGAAGCTTTCTTT.

The chain uses TRBV15 and TRBJ1-5, with D possibly being TRBD1 (5 bases). The CDR3 extends over 14 amino acids. Germline V gene lookup returns CDR1 LNHNV and CDR2 YYDKDF (reference sequence). V was cut by 8 bases and J by 4 bases, with 15 bases left in between. The CDR3 loop reads CATLSGRNNQPQHF. CDR3 DNA sequence: TGTGCCACCCTATCGGGGCGGAATAATCAGCCCCAGCATTTT.

Regarding this clone: Different DNA sequences within this sample yield the same CDR3. The chain recombines TRBV9 with TRBJ2-2, with D perhaps assigned TRBD1 or TRBD2 (5 bases each). The CDR3 is made up of 14 amino acids. Germline V gene lookup returns CDR1 SGDLS and CDR2 YYNGEE. V dropped 0 bases and J dropped 5 bases, with 8 bases sitting between them. The CDR3 bases are TGTGCCAGCAGCGTAGGAGGGGCTACCGGGGAGCTGTTTTTT. Translated: CASSVGGATGELFF.

The chain links TRBV5-6 to TRBJ1-4, with a tentative D call TRBD1 (5 bases). CDR3 length equals 14 residues. Looked up from germline, CDR1 is SGHDT and CDR2 is YYEEEE. Trimming removed 0 bases from V and 5 bases from J, with 8 bases in between. In DNA, the CDR3 is TGTGCCAGCAGCTTGGGGTCAGGGAATGAAAAACTGTTTTTT. Its translation is CASSLGSGNEKLFF. Based on the CDR3 plus reference TRBV5-6 and TRBJ1-4, the full variable domain is DAGVTQSPTHLIKTRGQQVTLRCSPKSGHDTVSWYQQALGQGPQFIFQYYEEEERQRGNFPDRFSGHQFPNYSSELNVNALLLGDSALYLCASSLGSGNEKLFFGSGTQLSVL.

The V and J genes are TRBV4-1 and TRBJ1-1; tentatively, D is TRBD1 (5 bases). CDR1 MGHRA and CDR2 YSYEKL come from the germline V gene. The CDR3 runs to 17 residues. V was shortened by 1 base and J by 1 base, with 16 bases between the two germline ends. Written as DNA, the CDR3 is TGCGCCAGCAGCCAAGCGACTATGGGGGGTAAGAACACTGAAGCTTTCTTT. This encodes CASSQATMGGKNTEAFF.

As to this clone: The sample holds other DNA sequences that translate to the same CDR3. The DNA of the CDR3 is TGTGCCAGCAGCCCGTCAGGGGAGACCCAGTACTTC. Its protein is CASSPSGETQYF. The chain has TRBV7-9 and TRBJ2-5, with a possible D match to TRBD1 (5 bases). Germline CDR1 SEHNR, CDR2 FQNEAQ (reference sequence). Trimming pared 5 bases from V and 5 bases from J, leaving 9 bases between. CDR3 length: 12 amino acids.

This clone was observed once. The chain links TRBV5-1 to TRBJ2-2, with D maybe TRBD1 (6 bases). Germline loops: CDR1 SGHRS, CDR2 YFSETQ. The CDR3 loop spans 15 amino acids. V was trimmed by 4 bases and J by 3 bases, leaving 13 bases between them. The CDR3: CASSEQGPDTGELFF. In DNA, the CDR3 is TGCGCCAGCAGCGAACAGGGTCCCGACACCGGGGAGCTGTTTTTT.

This chain links TRBV18 with TRBJ1-5, with 7 bases identical to TRBD1. CDR3 length equals 14 residues. Germline V gives CDR1 KGHSH, CDR2 LQKENI. The V and J ends lost 5 bases and 5 bases, in that order; junction bases with no gene match: 6. CDR3 in amino acids: CASSENRGDQPQHF. DNA of the CDR3: TGTGCCAGCTCAGAGAACAGGGGAGATCAGCCCCAGCATTTT. Full variable domain (rest looked up from reference TRBV18 and TRBJ1-5): NAGVMQNPRHLVRRRGQEARLRCSPMKGHSHVYWYRQLPEEGLKFMVYLQKENIIDESGMPKERFSAEFPKEGPSILRIQQVVRGDSAAYFCASSENRGDQPQHFGDGTRLSIL.

This chain joins TRBV5-4 and TRBJ2-3; tentative D call: TRBD1 (6 bases). The germline gives CDR1 SGHNT, CDR2 YYREEE (reference sequence). V lost 0 bases, J lost 5 bases, and 10 bases lay in between. The CDR3 is made up of 14 amino acids. The CDR3 sequence: CASSLGQARDTQYF. The CDR3 DNA reads as TGTGCCAGCAGCTTGGGACAGGCCAGAGATACGCAGTATTTT.

This chain connects TRBV5-8 to TRBJ1-4; tentative D call: TRBD1 (6 bases). Trimming removed 4 bases at V and 1 base at J, with 11 bases between. This CDR3 spans 15 amino acids. Germline V lookup: CDR1 SGHTS, CDR2 YDEGEE. CDR3 protein: CASSHSGVTNEKLFF. In DNA, the CDR3 is TGTGCCAGCAGCCACTCAGGGGTAACTAATGAAAAACTGTTTTTT. The entire variable domain, with the rest obtained from reference TRBV5-8 and TRBJ1-4, is as follows: EAGVTQSPTHLIKTRGQQATLRCSPISGHTSVYWYQQALGLGLQFLLWYDEGEERNRGNFPPRFSGRQFPNYSSELNVNALELEDSALYLCASSHSGVTNEKLFFGSGTQLSVL.

The chain recombines TRBV27 with TRBJ2-3; D perhaps matches TRBD1 (5 bases). The CDR3 totals 15 residues. CDR1 is MNHEY, CDR2 SMNVEV, per germline (reference sequence). V shed 2 bases and J shed 1 base, with 10 bases lying between them. The CDR3 DNA is TGTGCCAGCAGTTTAAGTGGCAGGGGCACAGATACGCAGTATTTT. Translation gives CASSLSGRGTDTQYF.

The chain links TRBV25-1 to TRBJ1-2; 9 bases match TRBD1. V shed 6 bases and J 6 bases; nucleotides not matched to a gene: 5. This CDR3 is 13 amino acids long. Germline V gene sequence: CDR1 MGHDK, CDR2 SYGVNS. CDR3: CASRTGTGHGYTF. The DNA of the CDR3 is TGTGCCAGCAGGACCGGGACAGGGCATGGCTACACCTTC.

Remarks on this clone: This same CDR3 is encoded by further DNA sequences in the sample. The V call is TRBV5-1, the J call TRBJ2-7; 8 nucleotides line up with TRBD1. CDR1 and CDR2 (germline): SGHRS, YFSETQ. With 4 bases clipped from V and 1 base from J, the junction kept 4 bases outside the gene matches. This CDR3 region has 14 residues. CDR3: CASSLRGQSYEQYF. The CDR3 DNA is TGCGCCAGCAGCCTCAGGGGGCAATCCTACGAGCAGTACTTC. The entire variable domain, with the rest obtained from reference TRBV5-1 and TRBJ2-7, is as follows: KAGVTQTPRYLIKTRGQQVTLSCSPISGHRSVSWYQQTPGQGLQFLFEYFSETQRNKGNFPGRFSGRQFSNSRSEMNVSTLELGDSALYLCASSLRGQSYEQYFGPGTRLTVT.

This chain links TRBV6-7 with TRBJ2-5; weak D call: TRBD1 (6 bases). TRBV6-7 is an open reading frame whose function is uncertain. There are 13 residues in the CDR3. Trimming removed 5 bases from V and 3 bases from J, with 10 bases in between. CDR3 nucleotides: TGTGCCAGCAGTAGGGACACCGAAGAGACCCAGTACTTC. Protein product: CASSRDTEETQYF.

The chain links TRBV30 to TRBJ2-1; 9 bases align to TRBD2. The CDR3 length is 17 residues. CDR1 and CDR2 from the germline V gene are GTSNPN and SVGIG (reference sequence). Unmatched junction bases numbered 12, after V lost 0 bases and J lost 6 bases. The CDR3 protein is CAWSVEKVAGVPNEQFF. In DNA form, the CDR3 reads TGTGCCTGGAGTGTAGAAAAGGTAGCGGGAGTACCCAATGAGCAGTTCTTC.

The chain is built from TRBV6-6 and TRBJ1-5; no clear D gene. V was cut by 5 bases and J by 6 bases, with 14 bases left in between. Germline V gene lookup returns CDR1 MNHNY and CDR2 SVGAGI (reference sequence). The CDR3 sequence is 14 residues long. Here the CDR3 reads CASSPEGFFQPQHF. In nucleotides, the CDR3 is TGTGCCAGCAGTCCGGAGGGTTTTTTTCAGCCCCAGCATTTT.

The chain is built from TRBV5-1 and TRBJ1-6, with TRBD1 matching over 7 bases. The CDR3 is made up of 16 amino acids. Germline V gene data show CDR1 as SGHRS and CDR2 as YFSETQ. J was trimmed by 5 bases and V by 0 bases; bases with no gene match: 5. The CDR3 sequence is CASSLVPGQNNSPLHF. CDR3 sequence (DNA): TGCGCCAGCAGCTTGGTCCCGGGACAGAATAATTCACCCCTCCACTTT.

The chain employs TRBV27 and TRBJ2-7, with D possibly being TRBD2 (5 bases). Germline CDR1 MNHEY, CDR2 SMNVEV (reference sequence). V shed 4 bases and J shed 7 bases, with 14 bases lying between them. The CDR3 runs to 13 residues. The CDR3 reads CASSSAPSNEQYF. The CDR3 nucleotides are TGTGCCAGCAGTTCAGCCCCTAGCAATGAGCAGTACTTC.

This clone was recorded only once. The chain recombines TRBV25-1 with TRBJ1-2; TRBD1 matches 9 bases. Germline V gene sequence: CDR1 MGHDK, CDR2 SYGVNS. The CDR3 extends over 15 amino acids. V gave up 3 bases and J gave up 2 bases; unmatched junction bases: 4. The CDR3 sequence is CASSEPQGANYGYTF. The CDR3 DNA is TGTGCCAGCAGTGAGCCACAGGGGGCCAACTATGGCTACACCTTC.

The chain is built from TRBV15 and TRBJ2-4; tentatively, D is TRBD2 (5 bases). This CDR3 comprises 13 residues. From germline, CDR1 is LNHNV and CDR2 YYDKDF (reference sequence). V lost 3 bases and J 7 bases, leaving 10 bases between the germline ends. The CDR3 nucleotides read TGTGCCACCAGCAGGGTGGGAGTGAACATTCAGTACTTC. Encoded protein: CATSRVGVNIQYF. The variable domain in full, with the rest retrieved from reference TRBV15 and TRBJ2-4, is DAMVIQNPRYQVTQFGKPVTLSCSQTLNHNVMYWYQQKSSQAPKLLFHYYDKDFNNEADTPDNFQSRRPNTSFCFLDIRSPGLGDTAMYLCATSRVGVNIQYFGAGTRLSVL.